The 9 T cell receptor beta chains given below trace back to one sample, sequenced in a study of CD8 T cells in ankylosing spondylitis. A single record per CDR3 protein comes from TCRdb applying MiXCR to the 5' RACE reads. The table lists approximately 220,000 distinct CDR3 sequences, around a quarter of them singletons. The specimen was blood, either unsorted or a sorted T cell fraction (not recorded which). The receptors stem from a male donor with ankylosing spondylitis or in good health (not recorded which).

The chain links TRBV20-1 to TRBJ2-5; the match to TRBD1 covers 7 bases. The CDR3 extends over 14 amino acids. The germline gives CDR1 DFQATT, CDR2 SNEGSKA (reference sequence). V gave up 3 bases and J gave up 2 bases; unmatched junction bases: 6. The CDR3 DNA follows: TGCAGTGCTAGTAGGAGGACAGGACAAGAGACCCAGTACTTC. Translating gives CSASRRTGQETQYF.

Ten or more counts support this clonotype. V gene TRBV7-8 combines with J gene TRBJ2-2; no clear D. The CDR3 has 18 residues. Germline assignment: CDR1 SGHVS and CDR2 FQNEAQ. Trimming shortened V by 5 bases and J by 4 bases, and 23 bases separated the two germline ends. DNA of the CDR3: TGTGCCAGCAGCCCTTTTACGGCGTCTCCTTCGGGCACCGGGGAGCTGTTTTTT. This translates into CASSPFTASPSGTGELFF.

The sample holds many counts of this clonotype. The chain joins TRBV9 to TRBJ2-1; tentative D call: TRBD1 (6 bases). Germline values: CDR1 SGDLS, CDR2 YYNGEE. CDR3 length: 15 amino acids. Trimming stripped 1 base from V and 2 bases from J, with 10 bases between. CDR3 in amino acids: CASSVSGDTYNEQFF. The CDR3 nucleotides are TGTGCCAGCAGCGTATCCGGGGACACCTACAATGAGCAGTTCTTC.

The table lists this clonotype with many counts. The chain recombines TRBV20-1 with TRBJ1-4; 7 positions agree with TRBD1. This CDR3 is 13 amino acids long. The germline CDR1 and CDR2 sequences are DFQATT and SNEGSKA (reference sequence). The trim removed 6 bases at V and 6 bases at J, leaving 7 bases unmatched. Written as DNA, the CDR3 is TGCAGTGCCAGGGGGTTTCGGGATGAAAAACTGTTTTTT. Translated: CSARGFRDEKLFF.

This clonotype showed up just once. The CDR3 reads CASSKNGPYVAETQYF. CDR3 bases: TGTGCCAGCAGCAAAAACGGACCATACGTGGCGGAGACCCAGTACTTC. The chain joins TRBV11-1 to TRBJ2-5; D gene ambiguous. V lost 5 bases and J 5 bases, leaving 21 bases between the germline ends. CDR3 length: 16 amino acids. CDR1 is SGHAT, CDR2 FQDESV, per germline (reference sequence).

At least ten counts were recorded for this clonotype. The chain has TRBV11-1 and TRBJ1-1; D gene ambiguous. CDR1 is SGHAT, CDR2 FQDESV, per germline (reference sequence). The ends were cut back, 5 bases at V and 1 base at J, with 23 bases in the middle. This CDR3 has 18 residues. CDR3 DNA: TGTGCCAGCAGCCTTCGCGCGGGTTACGCCGGCCCGAACACTGAAGCTTTCTTT. It translates to CASSLRAGYAGPNTEAFF.

The chain has TRBV20-1 and TRBJ2-1; D possibly uses TRBD1 or TRBD2 (6 bases each). Germline loops: CDR1 DFQATT, CDR2 SNEGSKA (reference sequence). V was clipped by 0 bases and J by 2 bases, with 20 bases between them. This CDR3 is 18 amino acids long. The CDR3 here is CSARDLSGGGSTYNEQFF. The CDR3 DNA reads TGCAGTGCTAGAGATCTTAGTGGAGGGGGGAGTACCTACAATGAGCAGTTCTTC.

Many counts were recorded for this clonotype. The V gene is TRBV10-3, the J gene TRBJ2-7; tentative D call: TRBD2 (5 bases). Germline V gene data show CDR1 as ENHRY and CDR2 as SYGVKD. Trimming stripped 5 bases from V and 3 bases from J, with 5 bases between. The CDR3 spans 11 residues. CDR3 DNA: TGTGCCATCAGTACTAGCTACGAGCAGTACTTC. This sequence encodes CAISTSYEQYF.

This clonotype was seen ten or more times. This chain uses TRBV12-3 or TRBV12-4 with TRBJ1-4; D may be TRBD1 (5 bases). The germline V and J ends were trimmed by 3 bases and 10 bases, with 12 bases remaining between them. The CDR3 has 13 amino acids. CDR3 amino acids: CASSLAGAGKLFF. The DNA for the CDR3 is TGTGCCAGCAGTTTGGCCGGGGCGGGAAAACTGTTTTTT.